Listed below are T cell receptor beta chains from one sample, sequenced in a study of T cell responses to AZD1222 COVID-19 vaccine. The repertoire was sequenced with immunoSEQ multiplex PCR; TCRdb's copy has only in-frame clones and lacks some. The data show 100,000 or so clones, about 88% seen once. Sequences were derived from peripheral blood, sampled on day 0 of AZD1222 vaccination. The receptors originated from an adult in good health. CDR3s include the opening cysteine and the closing phenylalanine or tryptophan. The D gene is left open where the match is weak. Expanded clones are given a class, and other clones once, few, many or no size at all.

j_call	clone_size	v_call	d_call	cdr3_nt	cdr3_aa
TRBJ2-2	-	TRBV4-1	TRBD2	TGCGCCAGCAGCCCCGGGGCTAGCGGGGCCCGTAGGGTGTTTTTT	CASSPGASGARRVFF
TRBJ1-6	-	TRBV12-5	-	TGTGCTAGTGGTTTGGACTCCTCTCTATCCTATAATTCACCCCTCCACTTT	CASGLDSSLSYNSPLHF
TRBJ1-1	-	TRBV5-1	-	TGCGCCAGCAGCCCTGAGAGGCCGAACACTGAAGCTTTCTTT	CASSPERPNTEAFF
TRBJ2-3	-	TRBV6-1	TRBD2	TGTGCCAGCAGTGAATCCAGCGGCGGGAGTGCAGATACGCAGTATTTT	CASSESSGGSADTQYF
TRBJ1-1	-	TRBV19	-	TGTGCCAGTAGTTGGACAGCGCAGACTGAAGCTTTCTTT	CASSWTAQTEAFF
TRBJ1-6	once	TRBV4-2	-	TGTGCCAGCAGCCAAGCGGACACAAATTCACCCCTCCACTTT	CASSQADTNSPLHF
TRBJ1-5	-	TRBV27	-	TGTGCCAGCAGTCGCAATGAGGGTGAGCAGCCCCAGCATTTT	CASSRNEGEQPQHF
TRBJ1-3	few	TRBV28	-	TGTGCCAGCAGCCGCGGAAACACCATATATTTT	CASSRGNTIYF
TRBJ2-3	-	TRBV5-1	-	TGCGCCAGCAGCCTAAGCGAAACTAGCACAGATACGCAGTATTTT	CASSLSETSTDTQYF
TRBJ1-2	-	TRBV19	TRBD1	TGTGCCAGTAGGACAGGGGGCGTTTTCCGTGGCTACACCTTC	CASRTGGVFRGYTF
TRBJ1-3	once	TRBV19	-	TGTGCCAGTATTCCAGGAGCATTCTCTGGAAACACCATATATTTT	CASIPGAFSGNTIYF
TRBJ2-7	-	TRBV5-1	TRBD2	TGCGCCAGCAGCTTGGGGGGGACTAGCGGGTGGTACGAGCAGTACTTC	CASSLGGTSGWYEQYF
TRBJ2-3	-	TRBV28	TRBD2	TGTGCCACTACATTGACTAGCGGGGGCACAGATACGCAGTATTTT	CATTLTSGGTDTQYF
TRBJ2-1	-	TRBV5-4	-	TGTGCCAGCAGCCCGGTGGGGAGCTCCTACAATGAGCAGTTCTTC	CASSPVGSSYNEQFF
TRBJ1-5	-	TRBV6-5	-	TGTGCCAGCAGAGACTTCAAGGGTCAGCCCCAGCATTTT	CASRDFKGQPQHF
TRBJ2-7	-	TRBV3-1/TRBV3-2	-	TGTGCCAGCAGCCAAGATAAGGGGCGGGCCGCCTACGAGCAGTACTTC	CASSQDKGRAAYEQYF
TRBJ1-5	-	TRBV6-5	TRBD1	TGTGCCAGCAGCTCCGGGACAGGGCATTATCAGCCCCAGCATTTT	CASSSGTGHYQPQHF
TRBJ2-5	-	TRBV5-4	TRBD2	TGTGCCAGCAGCTTGGGGAGGTTCGGGGGGACGGAGACCCAGTACTTC	CASSLGRFGGTETQYF
TRBJ2-1	-	TRBV13	TRBD2	TGTGCCAGCACCTTCCTACTAGCGGGAGGGAAAGATGAGCAGTTCTTC	CASTFLLAGGKDEQFF
TRBJ2-2	-	TRBV10-3	-	TGTGCCATCAGTGAGTCGTCTAAGTCAGGGGACACCGGGGAGCTGTTTTTT	CAISESSKSGDTGELFF
TRBJ1-2	-	TRBV24-1	-	TGTGCCACCAGTGATTTGCAGGATGGCTACACCTTC	CATSDLQDGYTF
TRBJ2-2	once	TRBV5-4	-	TGTGCCAGCAGTCCTGGGGGGCGAGCGAACACCGGGGAGCTGTTTTTT	CASSPGGRANTGELFF
TRBJ1-2	few	TRBV4-2	TRBD1	TGTGCCAGCAGCCAAGATCGACAGGGGGGCTATGGCTACACCTTC	CASSQDRQGGYGYTF
TRBJ2-7	once	TRBV7-9	-	TGTGCCAGCAGCTTAGTGGCAGGGGTTGGCGAGCAGTACTTC	CASSLVAGVGEQYF
TRBJ2-5	-	TRBV18	TRBD2	TGTGCCAGCTCACCCAGGGTAGCGGGCGAAGAGACCCAGTACTTC	CASSPRVAGEETQYF
TRBJ1-2	few	TRBV10-1	-	TGCGCCACCCGGACAGAAGGTAACTATGGCTACACCTTC	CATRTEGNYGYTF
TRBJ2-1	-	TRBV27	TRBD1	TGTGCCAGCAGTTTAGGGGGGGACAGGGCCACGAAAAATGAGCAGTTCTTC	CASSLGGDRATKNEQFF
TRBJ1-5	-	TRBV2	TRBD1	TGTGCCAGCAGTGAAGCGCCAGGGGACAGGGGAGCGAATCAGCCCCAGCATTTT	CASSEAPGDRGANQPQHF
TRBJ2-3	-	TRBV6-5	TRBD2	TGTGCCAGCATTGGCGGGAGGACAGATACGCAGTATTTT	CASIGGRTDTQYF
TRBJ1-1	-	TRBV10-2	-	TGCGCCAGCACCGACAAGCCAATGGGGTACACTGAAGCTTTCTTT	CASTDKPMGYTEAFF
TRBJ1-2	-	TRBV6-5	-	TGTGCCAGCAGTTACGGGGGGGCGGGCTATGGCTACACCTTC	CASSYGGAGYGYTF
TRBJ1-2	once	TRBV27	-	TGTGCCAGCAGTGACCGTAAGGCATATGGTGGCTACACCTTC	CASSDRKAYGGYTF
TRBJ1-4	-	TRBV4-1	-	TGCGCCAGCAGCCAGATAATTGGAGAAAAACTGTTTTTT	CASSQIIGEKLFF
TRBJ2-7	few	TRBV7-3	-	TGTGCCAGCAGCTTTAGCGGAGAGCTCGGCTACGAGCAGTACTTC	CASSFSGELGYEQYF
TRBJ2-1	-	TRBV10-1	TRBD1	TGCGCCAGCAGCCGGGACAGGGGTGCCAATGAGCAGTTCTTC	CASSRDRGANEQFF
TRBJ2-7	-	TRBV5-1	-	TGCGCCAGCAGGCCTATTCAGACCTCCTACGAGCAGTACTTC	CASRPIQTSYEQYF
TRBJ1-5	-	TRBV19	-	TGTGCCAGTACCGGGACGGAGAGCAATCAGCCCCAGCATTTT	CASTGTESNQPQHF
TRBJ2-7	-	TRBV13	TRBD1	TGTGCCAGCAGCTTCTTGGACAGGGGCGAGCAGTACTTC	CASSFLDRGEQYF
TRBJ2-3	-	TRBV12-5	-	TGTGCTAGTGGTTTGCCCGGGAACAGGGGCACAGATACGCAGTATTTT	CASGLPGNRGTDTQYF
TRBJ1-3	once	TRBV7-8	-	TGTGCCAGCAGCTTGGCGCGCTCTGGAAACACCATATATTTT	CASSLARSGNTIYF
TRBJ2-7	-	TRBV18	TRBD2	TGTGCCAGCTCACCAACTAGCGGAGCCCTCTACGAGCAGTACTTC	CASSPTSGALYEQYF
TRBJ2-3	-	TRBV6-1	-	TGTGCCAGCAGTGTCTTAGCGGATTCTAGCACAGATACGCAGTATTTT	CASSVLADSSTDTQYF
TRBJ2-1	-	TRBV19	-	TGTGCCAGTAGTCCGGAGGGACAGCTTTTACGCAATGAGCAGTTCTTC	CASSPEGQLLRNEQFF
TRBJ1-2	-	TRBV29-1	-	TGCAGCGAAAGACCCCTCGGAGGCTATGGCTACACCTTC	CSERPLGGYGYTF
TRBJ1-3	-	TRBV11-2	TRBD1	TGTGCCAGCAGCTTGGAGTATCAGGGGGCGAATGGAAACACCATATATTTT	CASSLEYQGANGNTIYF
TRBJ2-4	-	TRBV6-5	TRBD1	TGTGCCAGCAGTCGGGACAGGGTTTCGGAAAACATTCAGTACTTC	CASSRDRVSENIQYF
TRBJ1-2	-	TRBV2	TRBD1	TGTGCCAGCAGTGGGACAGGGGGTCTGGGCGGCTACACCTTC	CASSGTGGLGGYTF
TRBJ1-4	-	TRBV7-9	-	TGTGCCAGCAGCCCCGGTCTAGGGGGGACCAACGAAAAACTGTTTTTT	CASSPGLGGTNEKLFF
TRBJ2-5	-	TRBV5-1	-	TGCGCCAGCAGCTTGGGCCAGGGACCCCAAGAGACCCAGTACTTC	CASSLGQGPQETQYF
TRBJ2-7	once	TRBV5-5	TRBD1	TGTGCCAGTGGACAGGGGCCCTACGAGCAGTACTTC	CASGQGPYEQYF
TRBJ1-1	-	TRBV6-6	-	TGTGCCAGCAGGGCCCACAGAGAAGCTTTCTTT	CASRAHREAFF
TRBJ1-4	-	TRBV10-3	TRBD1	TGTGCCATCAGCACCCCCGGGACAGGGGGTGAAAAACTGTTTTTT	CAISTPGTGGEKLFF